Listed below are T cell receptor beta chains from one sample, sequenced in a study of CD8+CD57+ T cells in acquired aplastic anemia. One entry per CDR3 protein, called by TCRdb with MiXCR from the reads. Among around 210,000 distinct CDR3 sequences, roughly two thirds were seen once, and the ten largest hold roughly 61%. The sample was sorted CD4+, CD8+, or CD8+CD57+ T cells (not recorded which) from PBMCs. Receptors originate from a human donor with aplastic anemia. CDR3s include the opening cysteine and the closing phenylalanine or tryptophan. Fields, in order: V gene, clone size, D gene, J gene, CDR3 protein, CDR3 DNA. D genes are given only for firm matches. Where a row states a size, it is once, few, many or the class of an expanded clone; other rows omit it.

V gene: TRBV6-5; clone size: -; D gene: -; J gene: TRBJ1-5; CDR3 protein: CASTRRDSNQPQHF; CDR3 DNA: TGTGCCAGCACCCGACGGGATAGCAATCAGCCCCAGCATTTT
V gene: TRBV10-3; clone size: -; D gene: TRBD1; J gene: TRBJ2-3; CDR3 protein: CASTGGSTDTQYF; CDR3 DNA: TGTGCCAGCACAGGGGGCAGCACAGATACGCAGTATTTT
V gene: TRBV27; clone size: -; D gene: -; J gene: TRBJ1-4; CDR3 protein: CASSIQGPATNEKLFF; CDR3 DNA: TGTGCCAGCAGTATCCAGGGACCTGCAACTAATGAAAAACTGTTTTTT
V gene: TRBV2; clone size: -; D gene: -; J gene: TRBJ2-7; CDR3 protein: CASAVDGLYEQYF; CDR3 DNA: TGTGCCAGCGCTGTCGACGGACTCTACGAGCAGTACTTC
V gene: TRBV10-3; clone size: -; D gene: TRBD1; J gene: TRBJ1-3; CDR3 protein: CAISGQGAEKFGNTIYF; CDR3 DNA: TGTGCCATCAGTGGACAGGGGGCTGAGAAATTTGGAAACACCATATATTTT
V gene: TRBV20-1; clone size: once; D gene: TRBD2; J gene: TRBJ2-1; CDR3 protein: CSARDRTLAGEQFF; CDR3 DNA: TGCAGTGCTAGAGATCGAACCCTAGCGGGTGAGCAGTTCTTC
V gene: TRBV10-2; clone size: -; D gene: -; J gene: TRBJ2-3; CDR3 protein: CASSFPTSTDTQYF; CDR3 DNA: TGCGCCAGCAGTTTCCCGACCAGCACAGATACGCAGTATTTT
V gene: TRBV19; clone size: -; D gene: -; J gene: TRBJ2-2; CDR3 protein: CASSPQTANTGELFF; CDR3 DNA: TGTGCCAGTAGTCCCCAGACAGCGAACACCGGGGAGCTGTTTTTT
V gene: TRBV5-1; clone size: -; D gene: TRBD1; J gene: TRBJ1-6; CDR3 protein: CASSSWDRAALNNSPLHF; CDR3 DNA: TGCGCCAGCAGCTCCTGGGACAGGGCGGCCTTAAATAATTCACCCCTCCACTTT
V gene: TRBV19; clone size: -; D gene: -; J gene: TRBJ2-1; CDR3 protein: CASSGWRGYNEQFF; CDR3 DNA: TGTGCCAGTAGTGGCTGGCGGGGTTACAATGAGCAGTTCTTC
V gene: TRBV9; clone size: -; D gene: -; J gene: TRBJ2-2; CDR3 protein: CASSISVKANTGELFF; CDR3 DNA: TGTGCCAGCAGCATCAGTGTAAAAGCGAACACCGGGGAGCTGTTTTTT
V gene: TRBV28; clone size: few; D gene: -; J gene: TRBJ1-1; CDR3 protein: CASSLRTSMNTEAFF; CDR3 DNA: TGTGCCAGCAGTTTGAGGACATCCATGAACACTGAAGCTTTCTTT
V gene: TRBV19; clone size: -; D gene: TRBD2; J gene: TRBJ2-1; CDR3 protein: CASSTGLAGTDNEQFF; CDR3 DNA: TGTGCCAGTAGTACAGGACTAGCGGGAACTGACAATGAGCAGTTCTTC
V gene: TRBV10-3; clone size: -; D gene: -; J gene: TRBJ1-4; CDR3 protein: CAITPKSGEKLFF; CDR3 DNA: TGTGCCATCACCCCGAAGTCAGGTGAAAAACTGTTTTTT
V gene: TRBV19; clone size: -; D gene: TRBD1; J gene: TRBJ2-6; CDR3 protein: CASSREDRGPGANVLTF; CDR3 DNA: TGTGCCAGTAGTAGGGAGGACAGGGGGCCTGGGGCCAACGTCCTGACTTTC
V gene: TRBV29-1; clone size: -; D gene: -; J gene: TRBJ2-1; CDR3 protein: CSVDGTPPSYNEQFF; CDR3 DNA: TGCAGCGTTGATGGGACACCTCCTTCCTACAATGAGCAGTTCTTC
V gene: TRBV29-1; clone size: -; D gene: -; J gene: TRBJ2-7; CDR3 protein: CSVSGRTNSYEQYF; CDR3 DNA: TGCAGCGTGTCAGGCAGGACCAACTCCTACGAGCAGTACTTC
V gene: TRBV19; clone size: -; D gene: -; J gene: TRBJ2-7; CDR3 protein: CASSIGDGTSYEQYF; CDR3 DNA: TGTGCCAGTAGTATTGGGGACGGGACTTCCTACGAGCAGTACTTC
V gene: TRBV5-1; clone size: -; D gene: -; J gene: TRBJ2-5; CDR3 protein: CASSLGIRGGIQETQYF; CDR3 DNA: TGCGCCAGCAGCTTGGGTATCCGGGGTGGGATCCAAGAGACCCAGTACTTC
V gene: TRBV5-1; clone size: -; D gene: TRBD1; J gene: TRBJ2-7; CDR3 protein: CASSLNGQARGEQYF; CDR3 DNA: TGCGCCAGCAGCTTAAATGGCCAGGCCAGGGGGGAGCAGTACTTC
V gene: TRBV7-3; clone size: -; D gene: TRBD2; J gene: TRBJ2-3; CDR3 protein: CASSPNGLAGTSTDTQYF; CDR3 DNA: TGTGCCAGCAGCCCCAATGGGCTAGCGGGAACTAGCACAGATACGCAGTATTTT
V gene: TRBV2; clone size: -; D gene: TRBD2; J gene: TRBJ2-3; CDR3 protein: CASSEFVGTSMQDTQYF; CDR3 DNA: TGTGCCAGCAGTGAATTTGTCGGGACTAGCATGCAAGATACGCAGTATTTT
V gene: TRBV14; clone size: -; D gene: -; J gene: TRBJ2-2; CDR3 protein: CASSQLQGNTGELFF; CDR3 DNA: TGTGCCAGCAGCCAGTTGCAGGGGAACACCGGGGAGCTGTTTTTT
V gene: TRBV10-2; clone size: once; D gene: -; J gene: TRBJ1-2; CDR3 protein: CASSEGYYGYTF; CDR3 DNA: TGCGCCAGCAGTGAGGGGTACTATGGCTACACCTTC
V gene: TRBV24-1; clone size: -; D gene: -; J gene: TRBJ2-5; CDR3 protein: CATSDFGQTQYF; CDR3 DNA: TGTGCCACCAGTGATTTTGGGCAGACCCAGTACTTC
V gene: TRBV5-1; clone size: -; D gene: -; J gene: TRBJ2-5; CDR3 protein: CASSPRWPGETQYF; CDR3 DNA: TGCGCCAGCAGCCCTCGCTGGCCCGGTGAGACCCAGTACTTC
V gene: TRBV6-5; clone size: -; D gene: -; J gene: TRBJ1-1; CDR3 protein: CASTMGDMNTEAFF; CDR3 DNA: TGTGCCAGCACCATGGGGGACATGAACACTGAAGCTTTCTTT
V gene: TRBV7-7; clone size: few; D gene: TRBD2; J gene: TRBJ2-3; CDR3 protein: CASSLGPHLAGPLPSTDTQYF; CDR3 DNA: TGTGCTAGCAGCTTAGGCCCTCATCTAGCGGGGCCTCTTCCGAGCACAGATACGCAGTATTTT
V gene: TRBV2; clone size: -; D gene: -; J gene: TRBJ2-5; CDR3 protein: CASSESDRHTGTQYF; CDR3 DNA: TGCGCCAGCAGTGAATCAGACAGACACACGGGGACCCAGTACTTC
V gene: TRBV6-5; clone size: -; D gene: -; J gene: TRBJ1-6; CDR3 protein: CASKKGMVNSPLHF; CDR3 DNA: TGTGCCAGCAAGAAGGGGATGGTCAATTCACCCCTCCACTTT
V gene: TRBV15; clone size: few; D gene: TRBD1; J gene: TRBJ1-3; CDR3 protein: CATTDRVSGNTIYF; CDR3 DNA: TGTGCCACCACCGACAGGGTTTCTGGAAACACCATATATTTT
V gene: TRBV7-3; clone size: -; D gene: -; J gene: TRBJ2-1; CDR3 protein: CASSLTGGFNEQFF; CDR3 DNA: TGTGCCAGCAGCTTAACGGGGGGTTTCAATGAGCAGTTCTTC
V gene: TRBV20-1; clone size: many; D gene: -; J gene: TRBJ1-1; CDR3 protein: CSARDYTGPANTEAFF; CDR3 DNA: TGCAGTGCTAGAGATTACACAGGGCCCGCCAACACTGAAGCTTTCTTT
V gene: TRBV15; clone size: -; D gene: TRBD1; J gene: TRBJ2-1; CDR3 protein: CATSSSRSGQGEGNEQFF; CDR3 DNA: TGTGCCACCAGCAGCTCCAGGTCGGGACAGGGTGAGGGCAATGAGCAGTTCTTC
V gene: TRBV5-6; clone size: many; D gene: TRBD1; J gene: TRBJ1-2; CDR3 protein: CASSPGQGALGYTF; CDR3 DNA: TGTGCCAGCAGCCCGGGACAGGGGGCCTTGGGCTACACCTTC
V gene: TRBV5-1; clone size: once; D gene: -; J gene: TRBJ2-2; CDR3 protein: CASSLAAMTGELFF; CDR3 DNA: TGCGCCAGCAGCTTGGCCGCGATGACCGGGGAGCTGTTTTTT
V gene: TRBV24-1; clone size: -; D gene: -; J gene: TRBJ2-7; CDR3 protein: CATRGLILFGDYEQYF; CDR3 DNA: TGTGCCACCAGAGGACTAATTTTGTTTGGGGATTACGAGCAGTACTTC
V gene: TRBV9; clone size: -; D gene: -; J gene: TRBJ1-4; CDR3 protein: CASSVQGSGEKLFF; CDR3 DNA: TGTGCCAGCAGCGTGCAGGGTTCAGGTGAAAAACTGTTTTTT
V gene: TRBV10-2; clone size: -; D gene: TRBD1; J gene: TRBJ2-7; CDR3 protein: CASSERGLFYEQYF; CDR3 DNA: TGCGCCAGCAGTGAGAGGGGGCTCTTCTACGAGCAGTACTTC
V gene: TRBV24-1; clone size: -; D gene: -; J gene: TRBJ2-3; CDR3 protein: CATSDSRSDTQYF; CDR3 DNA: TGTGCCACCAGTGATTCCAGGTCAGATACGCAGTATTTT
V gene: TRBV10-3; clone size: -; D gene: -; J gene: TRBJ1-1; CDR3 protein: CAISEKFGSNTEAFF; CDR3 DNA: TGTGCCATCAGTGAGAAGTTTGGCTCGAACACTGAAGCTTTCTTT
V gene: TRBV11-2; clone size: -; D gene: -; J gene: TRBJ2-7; CDR3 protein: CASSTTVKPYEQYF; CDR3 DNA: TGTGCCAGCAGCACGACAGTGAAACCCTACGAGCAGTACTTC
V gene: TRBV5-1; clone size: once; D gene: -; J gene: TRBJ2-7; CDR3 protein: CASSELRDGTYEQYF; CDR3 DNA: TGCGCCAGCAGCGAACTTCGGGACGGGACCTACGAGCAGTACTTC
V gene: TRBV6-9; clone size: -; D gene: -; J gene: TRBJ1-6; CDR3 protein: CASTLIAPRDSPLHF; CDR3 DNA: TGTGCCAGCACCCTTATAGCCCCCCGGGACTCACCCCTCCACTTT
V gene: TRBV2; clone size: few; D gene: TRBD1; J gene: TRBJ2-2; CDR3 protein: CASGGQITGELFF; CDR3 DNA: TGTGCCAGCGGGGGACAGATCACCGGGGAGCTGTTTTTT
V gene: TRBV12-3/TRBV12-4; clone size: once; D gene: -; J gene: TRBJ2-7; CDR3 protein: CASSSSTDLTYEQYF; CDR3 DNA: TGTGCCAGCAGTTCCTCGACAGATCTTACCTACGAGCAGTACTTC
V gene: TRBV7-2; clone size: -; D gene: -; J gene: TRBJ1-2; CDR3 protein: CASSLGVSSRYTF; CDR3 DNA: TGTGCCAGCAGCTTAGGGGTGTCGAGCAGATACACCTTC
V gene: TRBV7-2; clone size: -; D gene: -; J gene: TRBJ2-5; CDR3 protein: CASSPPGRWETQYF; CDR3 DNA: TGTGCCAGCAGCCCTCCGGGTCGGTGGGAGACCCAGTACTTC
V gene: TRBV2; clone size: few; D gene: -; J gene: TRBJ1-2; CDR3 protein: CASSEYLGTNYGYTF; CDR3 DNA: TGTGCCAGCAGTGAGTACTTGGGGACTAACTATGGCTACACCTTC
V gene: TRBV11-2; clone size: -; D gene: TRBD1; J gene: TRBJ1-6; CDR3 protein: CASSHRRGQGNSPLHF; CDR3 DNA: TGTGCCAGCAGCCACCGCCGGGGACAGGGCAATTCACCCCTCCACTTT
V gene: TRBV19; clone size: -; D gene: -; J gene: TRBJ2-7; CDR3 protein: CASSIGGGPYEQYF; CDR3 DNA: TGTGCCAGTAGTATAGGGGGCGGTCCCTACGAGCAGTACTTC